This TCR beta chain was sequenced during a study of identifying expanded T cells in peripheral blood. Study outcomes and limitations: Approximately 1.2 clones differed between technical replicates, versus 16.4 and 19 over time.

Libraries were prepared by immunoSEQ multiplex PCR; TCRdb keeps only in-frame clonotypes and omits some of them. The sample lists under 95,000 clones; approximately 91% were seen once. Concerning this clone itself: Its specificity is unknown.

CDR3 length: 14 amino acids. In germline, CDR1 is MNHNS, CDR2 SASEGT. The germline V and J ends were trimmed by 2 bases and 0 bases, with 5 bases remaining between them. V is TRBV6-1 and J is TRBJ1-3; D gene uncertain. The sequence came from a person between 18 and 75 years old in good health. Input material: blood. CDR3 sequence reads: CASSERSSGNTIYF. CDR3 coding DNA: TGTGCCAGCAGTGAACGCAGCTCTGGAAACACCATATATTTT.